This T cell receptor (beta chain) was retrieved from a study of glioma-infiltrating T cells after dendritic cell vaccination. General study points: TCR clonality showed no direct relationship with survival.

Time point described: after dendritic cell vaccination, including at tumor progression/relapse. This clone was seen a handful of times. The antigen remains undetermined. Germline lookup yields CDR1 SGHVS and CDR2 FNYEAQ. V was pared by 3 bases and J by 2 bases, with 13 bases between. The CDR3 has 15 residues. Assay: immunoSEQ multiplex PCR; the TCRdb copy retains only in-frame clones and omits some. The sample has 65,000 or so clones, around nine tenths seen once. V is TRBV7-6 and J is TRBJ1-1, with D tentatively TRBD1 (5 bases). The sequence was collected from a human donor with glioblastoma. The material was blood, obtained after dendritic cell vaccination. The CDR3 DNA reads TGTGCCAGCAGCTTCGGGGGAGGTCCTAACACTGAAGCTTTCTTT. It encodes CASSFGGGPNTEAFF.